This T cell receptor (beta chain) was obtained from a study of T cells after yellow fever vaccination. TCRdb analysed the 5' RACE reads with MiXCR anew, one entry per CDR3 protein. The profile shows approximately 580,000 distinct CDR3 sequences, about 17% of them singletons. CDR1 LNHDA and CDR2 SQIVND come from the germline V gene (reference sequence). This CDR3 has 15 amino acids. J gave up 6 bases and V 8 bases, and 11 bases lay outside the gene matches. The sequences come from PBMCs, collected less than 6 days after the first yellow fever vaccination. The rearrangement uses TRBV19 and TRBJ2-2, with 8 positions matching TRBD2. This TCR came from a young man who received the YFV17D yellow fever vaccine. The CDR3 coding sequence is TGTGCCAGTGTACAAGGGGCGCGGGGGGCCGGGGAGCTGTTTTTT. It yields the protein CASVQGARGAGELFF. Drawing the rest from reference TRBV19 and TRBJ2-2, the complete variable domain is DGGITQSPKYLFRKEGQNVTLSCEQNLNHDAMYWYRQDPGQGLRLIYYSQIVNDFQKGDIAEGYSVSREKKESFPLTVTSAQKNPTAFYLCASVQGARGAGELFFGEGSRLTVL.